This T cell receptor (beta chain) was identified during a study of CD8 T cells in ankylosing spondylitis. The V gene's germline CDR1 is MNHNS and CDR2 SASEGT. CDR3 length equals 15 residues. V lost 7 bases and J lost 2, with 17 bases in between. MiXCR, run by TCRdb on the 5' RACE reads, gives a single entry per CDR3 protein. The sample has under 400,000 distinct CDR3 sequences; approximately 10% are singletons. Source material: blood, either unsorted or a sorted T cell fraction (not recorded which). V is TRBV6-1 and J is TRBJ2-5, with TRBD1 as a possible D gene (6 bases). The clonotype comes from a female donor with ankylosing spondylitis or in good health (not recorded which). CDR3 protein: CASTPGWGRQETQYF. Here the CDR3 DNA reads TGTGCCAGCACTCCGGGCTGGGGGCGTCAAGAGACCCAGTACTTC.